This T cell receptor (beta chain) derives from a study of cytomegalovirus exposure and HLA in healthy donors. On the study more broadly: Most donors, just over 80% of a few hundred genotyped, fell in the Caucasian-associated ancestry cluster.

CDR3 length: 13 residues. Germline CDR1 is SQVTM and CDR2 is ANQGSEA. V was pared by 6 bases and J by 0 bases, with 2 bases of the junction left unmatched. PCR used 60 Vbeta primers and 13 Jbeta primers. Only in-frame clones appear in the TCRdb table, and some are missing; sequencing was by immunoSEQ multiplex PCR. In the table there are about 280,000 clones, roughly 90% of which are singletons. The study's findings and limits: In a later analysis, compared with equally common non-associated chains, HLA-associated beta chains were more expanded.

As concerns this clone: Its matching antigen is unknown.

Sequencing was done on a sample of PBMCs. The clonotype originates from a woman aged 18 to 35 in good health and CMV-seronegative. The chain employs TRBV29-1 and TRBJ2-3; 8 bases map to TRBD1. The CDR3 DNA is TGCAGCGTCAGGGGGCGAAGCACAGATACGCAGTATTTT. Translated: CSVRGRSTDTQYF.